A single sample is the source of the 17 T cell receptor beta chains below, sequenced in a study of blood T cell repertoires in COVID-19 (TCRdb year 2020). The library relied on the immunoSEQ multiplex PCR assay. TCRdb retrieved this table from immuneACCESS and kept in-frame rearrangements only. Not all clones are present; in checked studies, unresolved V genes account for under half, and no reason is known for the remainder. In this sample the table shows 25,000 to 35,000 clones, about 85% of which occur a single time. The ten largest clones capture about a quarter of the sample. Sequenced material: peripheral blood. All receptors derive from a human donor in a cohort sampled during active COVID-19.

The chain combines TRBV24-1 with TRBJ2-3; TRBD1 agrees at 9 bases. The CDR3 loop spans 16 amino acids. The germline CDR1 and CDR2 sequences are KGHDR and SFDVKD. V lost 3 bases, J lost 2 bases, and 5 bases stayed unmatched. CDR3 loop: CATSDPGQGPTDTQYF. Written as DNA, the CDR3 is TGTGCCACCAGTGATCCTGGACAGGGGCCCACAGATACGCAGTATTTT.

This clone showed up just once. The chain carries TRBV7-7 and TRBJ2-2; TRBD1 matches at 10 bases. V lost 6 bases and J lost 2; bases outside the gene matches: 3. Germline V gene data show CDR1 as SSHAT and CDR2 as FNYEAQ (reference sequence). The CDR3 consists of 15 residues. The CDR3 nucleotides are TGTGCCAGCAGTAGGGACAGGGGAAACACCGGGGAGCTGTTTTTT. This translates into CASSRDRGNTGELFF.

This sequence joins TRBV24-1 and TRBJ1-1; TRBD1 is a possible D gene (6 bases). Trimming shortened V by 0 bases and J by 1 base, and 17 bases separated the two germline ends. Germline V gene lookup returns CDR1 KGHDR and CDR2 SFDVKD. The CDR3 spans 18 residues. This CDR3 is CATSDLISGGRGNTEAFF. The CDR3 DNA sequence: TGTGCCACCAGTGATTTGATTTCCGGGGGGCGAGGGAACACTGAAGCTTTCTTT.

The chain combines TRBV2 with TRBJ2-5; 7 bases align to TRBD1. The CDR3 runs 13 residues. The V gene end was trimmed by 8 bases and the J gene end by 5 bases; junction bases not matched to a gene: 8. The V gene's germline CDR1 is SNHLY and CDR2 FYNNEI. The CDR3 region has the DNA TGTGCCAGCGTGAGGGGGCACGGGGAGACCCAGTACTTC. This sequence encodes CASVRGHGETQYF.

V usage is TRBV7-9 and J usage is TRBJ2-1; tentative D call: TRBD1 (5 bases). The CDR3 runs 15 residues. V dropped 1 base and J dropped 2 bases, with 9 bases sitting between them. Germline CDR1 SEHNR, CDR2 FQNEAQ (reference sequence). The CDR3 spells CASSLVQGAYNEQFF. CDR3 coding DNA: TGTGCCAGCAGCTTAGTGCAGGGCGCCTACAATGAGCAGTTCTTC.

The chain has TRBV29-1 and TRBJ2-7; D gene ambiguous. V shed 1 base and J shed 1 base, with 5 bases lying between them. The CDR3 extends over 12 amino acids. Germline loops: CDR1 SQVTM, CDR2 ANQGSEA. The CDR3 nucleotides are TGCAGCGTTGAAGGACTTTCCTACGAGCAGTACTTC. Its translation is CSVEGLSYEQYF.

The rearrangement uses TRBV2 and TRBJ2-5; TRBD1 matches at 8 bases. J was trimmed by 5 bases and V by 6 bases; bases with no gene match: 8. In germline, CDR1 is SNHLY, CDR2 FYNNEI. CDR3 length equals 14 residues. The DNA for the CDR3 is TGTGCCAGCAGAGTGACAGGGGCGGGGGAGACCCAGTACTTC. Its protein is CASRVTGAGETQYF.

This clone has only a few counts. The CDR3 reads CSVLRQGAIGYTF. The CDR3 DNA sequence: TGCAGCGTGCTGAGACAGGGGGCAATAGGCTACACCTTC. V is TRBV29-1 and J is TRBJ1-2; TRBD1 matches at 10 bases. The ends lost 6 bases at V and 8 bases at J; junction bases unmatched: 9. Germline CDR1 and CDR2: SQVTM and ANQGSEA. The CDR3 covers 13 residues.

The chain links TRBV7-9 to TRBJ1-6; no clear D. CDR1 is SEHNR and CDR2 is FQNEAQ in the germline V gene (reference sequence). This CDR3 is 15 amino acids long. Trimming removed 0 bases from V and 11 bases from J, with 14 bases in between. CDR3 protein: CASSLALYKGAPLHF. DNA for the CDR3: TGTGCCAGCAGCTTAGCCCTATATAAGGGAGCACCCCTCCACTTT.

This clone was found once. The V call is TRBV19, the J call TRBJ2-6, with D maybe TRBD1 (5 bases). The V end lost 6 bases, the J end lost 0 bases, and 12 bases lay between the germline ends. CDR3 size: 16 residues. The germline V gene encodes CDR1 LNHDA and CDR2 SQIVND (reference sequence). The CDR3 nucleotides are TGTGCCAGTAGCGACAGCCCGATCTCTGGGGCCAACGTCCTGACTTTC. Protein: CASSDSPISGANVLTF. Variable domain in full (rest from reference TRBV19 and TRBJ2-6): DGGITQSPKYLFRKEGQNVTLSCEQNLNHDAMYWYRQDPGQGLRLIYYSQIVNDFQKGDIAEGYSVSREKKESFPLTVTSAQKNPTAFYLCASSDSPISGANVLTFGAGSRLTVL.

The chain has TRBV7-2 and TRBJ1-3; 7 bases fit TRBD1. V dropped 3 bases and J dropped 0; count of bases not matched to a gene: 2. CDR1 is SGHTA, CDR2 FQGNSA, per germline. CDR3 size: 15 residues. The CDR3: CASSFDRASGNTIYF. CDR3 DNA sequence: TGTGCCAGCAGCTTCGACAGGGCCTCTGGAAACACCATATATTTT.

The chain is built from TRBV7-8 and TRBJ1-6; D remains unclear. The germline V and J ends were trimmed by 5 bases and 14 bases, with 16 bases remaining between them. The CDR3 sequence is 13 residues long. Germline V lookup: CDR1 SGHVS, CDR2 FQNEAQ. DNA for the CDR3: TGTGCCAGCAGCCGAGAGCCAGGACTAGCCCTCCACTTT. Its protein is CASSREPGLALHF. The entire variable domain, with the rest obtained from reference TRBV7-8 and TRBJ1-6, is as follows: GAGVSQSPRYKVAKRGQDVALRCDPISGHVSLFWYQQALGQGPEFLTYFQNEAQLDKSGLPSDRFFAERPEGSVSTLKIQRTQQEDSAVYLCASSREPGLALHFGNGTRLTVT.

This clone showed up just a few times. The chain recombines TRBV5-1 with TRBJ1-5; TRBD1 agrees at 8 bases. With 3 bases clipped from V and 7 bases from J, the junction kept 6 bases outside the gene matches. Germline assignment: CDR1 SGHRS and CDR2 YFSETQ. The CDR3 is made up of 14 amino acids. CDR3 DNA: TGCGCCAGCAGCTCCGGACAGGGTTCCCAGCCCCAGCATTTT. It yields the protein CASSSGQGSQPQHF.

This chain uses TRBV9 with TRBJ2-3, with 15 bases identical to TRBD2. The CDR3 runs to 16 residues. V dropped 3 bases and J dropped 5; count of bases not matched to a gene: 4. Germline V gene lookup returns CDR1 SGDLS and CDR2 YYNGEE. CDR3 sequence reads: CASSGGLAGGVDTQYF. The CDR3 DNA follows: TGTGCCAGCAGCGGGGGACTAGCGGGGGGCGTAGATACGCAGTATTTT.

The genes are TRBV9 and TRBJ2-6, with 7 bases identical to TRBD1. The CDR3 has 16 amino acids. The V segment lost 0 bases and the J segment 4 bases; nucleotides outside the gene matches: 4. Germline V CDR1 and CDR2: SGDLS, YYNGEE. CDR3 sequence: CASSVGVGGGANVLTF. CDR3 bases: TGTGCCAGCAGCGTAGGGGTAGGGGGCGGGGCCAACGTCCTGACTTTC.

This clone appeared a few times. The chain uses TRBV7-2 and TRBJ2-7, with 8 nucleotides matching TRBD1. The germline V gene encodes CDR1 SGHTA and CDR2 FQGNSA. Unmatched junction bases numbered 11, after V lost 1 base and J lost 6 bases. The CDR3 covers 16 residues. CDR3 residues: CASSLGQGSVKGEQYF. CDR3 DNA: TGTGCCAGCAGCTTAGGACAGGGGAGTGTCAAGGGCGAGCAGTACTTC.

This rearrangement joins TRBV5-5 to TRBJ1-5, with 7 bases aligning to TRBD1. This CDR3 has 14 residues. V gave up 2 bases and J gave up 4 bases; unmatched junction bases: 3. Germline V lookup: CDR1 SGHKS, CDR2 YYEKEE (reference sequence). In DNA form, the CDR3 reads TGTGCCAGCAGCTTCGCAGGGGGAAATCAGCCCCAGCATTTT. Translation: CASSFAGGNQPQHF. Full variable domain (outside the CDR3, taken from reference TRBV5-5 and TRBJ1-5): DAGVTQSPTHLIKTRGQQVTLRCSPISGHKSVSWYQQVLGQGPQFIFQYYEKEERGRGNFPDRFSARQFPNYSSELNVNALLLGDSALYLCASSFAGGNQPQHFGDGTRLSIL.